This T cell receptor beta chain stems from a study of cytomegalovirus exposure and HLA in healthy donors. For the study at large: Researchers found that roughly 81% of 398 genotyped donors fell within the Caucasian-associated ancestry cluster.

The germline CDR1 and CDR2 sequences are SGHTA and FQGNSA. The CDR3 spans 15 residues. V lost 8 bases and J lost 7; bases outside the gene matches: 14. The primer mix had 60 Vbeta and 13 Jbeta primers. The repertoire was sequenced with immunoSEQ multiplex PCR; TCRdb's copy has only in-frame clones and lacks some. Here the sample spans about 89,000 clones, approximately 80% being singletons. The chain uses TRBV7-2 and TRBJ2-7; 10 nucleotides match TRBD2. The source material was PBMCs. The source is a man aged 25-45 years in good health and CMV-seronegative. CDR3 DNA: TGTGCCAGCCGGTTGGCTAGCGGGAGTAATGAAGAGCAGTACTTC. Protein: CASRLASGSNEEQYF.